In its sample, the clone carrying this T cell receptor beta chain is medium-sized. Amplified TCR beta CDR3 regions came from RNA transcripts. HTBI primers drove first-round RT-PCR of the TCR CDR3. Each CDR3 protein gets one entry after TCRdb re-called the multiplex PCR reads with MiXCR. Of under 40,000 distinct CDR3 sequences in the sample, around half are singletons; the top ten hold roughly 6.4%. This entry belongs to a study of T cells in Graves' hyperthyroidism and ophthalmopathy. The CDR3 loop spans 13 amino acids. CDR1 is SQVTM, CDR2 ANQGSEA, per germline. Trimming took off 4 bases at V and 4 bases at J, with 10 bases between the two ends.

Sequencing was carried out using blood. The TCR originated in a woman aged 50 to 60 with Graves' hyperthyroidism that later progressed to Graves' ophthalmopathy. The chain is built from TRBV29-1 and TRBJ2-2; D is ambiguous. CDR3 sequence reads: CSVVAKVTGELFF. The CDR3 DNA reads as TGCAGCGTTGTTGCGAAGGTCACCGGGGAGCTGTTTTTT.